The TCR beta chain under discussion was sequenced for a study of CD8+ T cells in alopecia areata. Regarding the study as a whole: Higher clonality and more expanded CD8+ clones appeared in lesional than normal scalp.

Sorted populations comprised CD4+ and CD8+ T cells obtained from PBMCs. This clone has a handful of counts. The antigen is unknown. It was cDNA, reverse transcribed from extracted RNA, that served as the sequencing template. Profiled with immunoSEQ multiplex PCR; TCRdb holds only in-frame clones, not every one. The sample shows 100,000 to 150,000 clones, 35% to 45% of them seen only once. The V end lost 4 bases, the J end lost 3 bases, and 13 bases lay between the germline ends. Germline V lookup: CDR1 GTSNPN, CDR2 SVGIG (reference sequence). This CDR3 contains 13 residues. The receptor comes from a human donor with alopecia areata. Sequencing was done on a sample of CD4+ T cells sorted from blood. V usage is TRBV30 and J usage is TRBJ2-7; D is ambiguous. In DNA form, the CDR3 reads TGTGCCTGGACACAGCAGACCGTCTACGAGCAGTACTTC. Translation: CAWTQQTVYEQYF.